These T cell receptor beta chains were read from a single sample in a study of OX40 agonist ivuxolimab in advanced cancers. The repertoire was sequenced with immunoSEQ multiplex PCR; TCRdb's copy has only in-frame clones and lacks some. The sample lists tens of thousands of clones, roughly four fifths occurring once. The material sequenced was CD4+ or CD8+ T cells sorted from blood, taken in a trial of the OX40 agonist ivuxolimab. The receptors originated from an adult with an advanced solid tumor such as melanoma, head and neck, liver or kidney cancer. Each CDR3 is given with its conserved first and last residue. A D gene is named only where the DNA matches it firmly. Where a row states a size, it is once, few, many or the class of an expanded clone; other rows omit it.

length: 16
J: TRBJ2-5
V: TRBV13
D: TRBD2
size: once
CDR3: CASSPGLAGGPETQYF
DNA: TGTGCCAGCAGCCCCGGACTAGCGGGAGGGCCAGAGACCCAGTACTTC

length: 14
J: TRBJ2-2
V: TRBV2
D: -
size: once
CDR3: CASRGTSNTGELFF
DNA: TGTGCCAGCAGGGGGACTTCAAACACCGGGGAGCTGTTTTTT

length: 15
J: TRBJ2-7
V: TRBV7-9
D: TRBD1
size: -
CDR3: CASSSEDRAVYEQYF
DNA: TGTGCCAGCAGCTCGGAGGACAGGGCAGTCTACGAGCAGTACTTC

length: 9
J: TRBJ2-1
V: TRBV2
D: -
size: -
CDR3: CASGDEQFF
DNA: TGTGCCAGCGGGGATGAGCAGTTCTTC

length: 14
J: TRBJ1-1
V: TRBV5-1
D: -
size: -
CDR3: CASSLAALNTEAFF
DNA: TGCGCCAGCAGCTTGGCAGCGTTGAACACTGAAGCTTTCTTT

length: 15
J: TRBJ1-1
V: TRBV10-1
D: -
size: -
CDR3: CASSDGSGGNTEAFF
DNA: TGCGCCAGCAGCGATGGGTCAGGCGGAAACACTGAAGCTTTCTTT

length: 13
J: TRBJ1-1
V: TRBV7-2
D: -
size: -
CDR3: CASSLGANTEAFF
DNA: TGTGCCAGCAGCTTAGGGGCGAACACTGAAGCTTTCTTT

length: 13
J: TRBJ2-7
V: TRBV2
D: TRBD1
size: -
CDR3: CAAQPGQVYEQYF
DNA: TGTGCCGCCCAACCCGGACAGGTTTACGAGCAGTACTTC

length: 14
J: TRBJ1-5
V: TRBV4-1
D: -
size: -
CDR3: CASSQRAQHQPQHF
DNA: TGCGCCAGCAGCCAACGGGCCCAACATCAGCCCCAGCATTTT

length: 13
J: TRBJ1-2
V: TRBV5-1
D: TRBD1
size: -
CDR3: CASSLDWTGGYTF
DNA: TGCGCCAGCAGCTTAGACTGGACAGGCGGCTACACCTTC

length: 16
J: TRBJ2-5
V: TRBV27
D: TRBD2
size: -
CDR3: CASSSPRTSGSETQYF
DNA: TGTGCCAGCAGTTCCCCCAGGACTAGCGGGAGCGAGACCCAGTACTTC

length: 15
J: TRBJ2-1
V: TRBV11-3
D: -
size: -
CDR3: CASSLGGSSYNEQFF
DNA: TGTGCCAGCAGCTTAGGGGGGAGTTCCTACAATGAGCAGTTCTTC

length: 15
J: TRBJ1-1
V: TRBV11-2
D: -
size: few
CDR3: CASSPWTGISVEAFF
DNA: TGTGCCAGCAGCCCTTGGACCGGGATAAGTGTTGAAGCTTTCTTT

length: 16
J: TRBJ2-3
V: TRBV9
D: TRBD2
size: -
CDR3: CASSLLAGPLTDTQYF
DNA: TGTGCCAGCAGCTTGTTAGCGGGACCACTCACAGATACGCAGTATTTT

length: 15
J: TRBJ2-5
V: TRBV30
D: -
size: -
CDR3: CAWSVLGAVHGTQYF
DNA: TGTGCCTGGAGTGTACTGGGGGCAGTCCACGGGACCCAGTACTTC

length: 13
J: TRBJ1-2
V: TRBV28
D: TRBD1
size: -
CDR3: CASRADRGLGYTF
DNA: TGTGCCAGCAGAGCCGACAGGGGACTTGGCTACACCTTC

length: 15
J: TRBJ1-4
V: TRBV7-9
D: TRBD1
size: few
CDR3: CASSLVRDSNEKLFF
DNA: TGTGCCAGCAGCTTAGTTCGGGACAGCAATGAAAAACTGTTTTTT

length: 15
J: TRBJ2-3
V: TRBV29-1
D: -
size: -
CDR3: CSVEDRASGTDTQYF
DNA: TGCAGCGTTGAAGATCGCGCTAGCGGCACAGATACGCAGTATTTT

length: 13
J: TRBJ2-7
V: TRBV5-1
D: -
size: once
CDR3: CASSLAWDTEQYF
DNA: TGCGCCAGCAGCTTGGCCTGGGACACCGAGCAGTACTTC

length: 15
J: TRBJ1-2
V: TRBV2
D: -
size: -
CDR3: CASRQDSREFYGYTF
DNA: TGTGCCAGCAGACAAGACAGCCGGGAATTCTATGGCTACACCTTC

length: 11
J: TRBJ2-5
V: TRBV5-4
D: -
size: -
CDR3: CASSAMETQYF
DNA: TGTGCCAGCAGCGCCATGGAGACCCAGTACTTC

length: 16
J: TRBJ2-7
V: TRBV9
D: -
size: -
CDR3: CASSVERTGLIYEQYF
DNA: TGTGCCAGCAGCGTAGAAAGAACAGGTCTGATTTACGAGCAGTACTTC

length: 16
J: TRBJ2-1
V: TRBV11-2
D: -
size: once
CDR3: CASSLDPGTSYNEQFF
DNA: TGTGCCAGCAGCTTAGATCCGGGGACGTCCTACAATGAGCAGTTCTTC

length: 17
J: TRBJ2-2
V: TRBV28
D: TRBD2
size: -
CDR3: CATTFEGLAGGAGELFF
DNA: TGTGCCACCACCTTCGAAGGACTAGCGGGAGGCGCCGGGGAGCTGTTTTTT

length: 18
J: TRBJ2-4
V: TRBV4-1
D: TRBD2
size: -
CDR3: CASSPGLAGGPAKNIQYF
DNA: TGCGCCAGCAGCCCCGGACTAGCGGGAGGGCCGGCCAAAAACATTCAGTACTTC

length: 15
J: TRBJ1-5
V: TRBV28
D: -
size: -
CDR3: CASSVTSGRNQPQHF
DNA: TGTGCCAGCAGTGTTACCTCAGGACGCAATCAGCCCCAGCATTTT

length: 15
J: TRBJ1-3
V: TRBV7-2
D: -
size: once
CDR3: CASSPHPYSGNTIYF
DNA: TGTGCCAGCAGCCCCCACCCGTACTCTGGAAACACCATATATTTT

length: 13
J: TRBJ2-2
V: TRBV7-9
D: -
size: -
CDR3: CASSFSPTGELFF
DNA: TGTGCCAGCAGCTTTAGTCCCACCGGGGAGCTGTTTTTT

length: 15
J: TRBJ2-7
V: TRBV18
D: -
size: -
CDR3: CASSPPGELSYEQYF
DNA: TGTGCCAGCTCACCACCCGGAGAGCTTTCCTACGAGCAGTACTTC

length: 16
J: TRBJ1-5
V: TRBV4-3
D: -
size: -
CDR3: CASSQDLGGAGQPQHF
DNA: TGCGCCAGCAGCCAAGATCTGGGGGGGGCGGGGCAGCCCCAGCATTTT